This T cell receptor beta chain was observed in a study of blood T cell repertoires in COVID-19 (dated by TCRdb to between 2020 and 2021). Some background on the complete study: The collaborator samples originated in the United States, Italy and Spain and spanned the acute and convalescent phases of COVID-19. HLA class I and class II types, where available, came from metadata supplied by the sample provider rather than from assay-based typing. Subjects who had been exposed to COVID-19, were actively infected with it, or had recovered from it provided the deeply sampled blood TCRbeta repertoires that made up the dataset. The sample metadata nearly always contained a de-identified subject ID, COVID-19 status, age in years and sex. The repertoires were released in a freely available public database meant as a resource for research on the immune response to SARS-CoV-2. Samples came from the ongoing ImmuneRACE study (first 160 participants) plus 1,254 subjects from 6 global collaborators. The material from the prospective study consisted of cDNA or gDNA derived from T cells, B-cell-depleted T cells, or PBMCs. The paper's findings and limits, for the study overall: The quantity of clinical and demographic metadata differed by source and by participant and was supplied without curation.

On this clone itself: Its target antigen remains unknown. There are no base qualities to consult, and no much larger clone falls within one base.

The immunoSEQ Assay, a bias-controlled multiplex PCR, was used to amplify TCRbeta CDR3 regions from genomic DNA. The authors' analysis ran thus. Within the assay, amplification of reference gene primers was used to estimate how many nucleated cells each sample contained. To quantify the absolute abundance of each unique TCRbeta CDR3 rearrangement, sequence reads were collapsed and filtered. For each sample, productive Simpson clonality was calculated by taking the square root of Simpson's diversity index across productive rearrangements. TCRdb carries this immuneACCESS record with in-frame sequences only. Its versions omit some clonotypes, under half of them owing to an unresolved V gene in the studies checked, with the rest unexplained. V and J calls and clone size are those listed in that table; D and trimming were worked out from the DNA. Within this sample are about 210,000 clones, with just over 85% of them counted one time only. Approximately 4.2% of the sample lies in the top ten.

Participants in the prospective study were aged roughly 18 to 100 years, lived in some 24 United States geographic areas, and enrolled through a virtual design. In the prospective study, participants were assigned to cohorts based on the clinical history participants reported in a screening survey and a study questionnaire. In the prospective study, whole blood, serum and a nasopharyngeal or oropharyngeal swab were collected from each participant by mobile phlebotomists. Additional blood draws and questionnaires over a roughly two-month period could optionally be provided by prospective study participants. Prospective study blood samples were shipped either frozen or at room temperature before DNA extraction. CDR3 length: 16 amino acids, cysteine to phenylalanine. CDR3 DNA is the only sequence kept; it has 48 bases, read in frame from the first base.

This receptor chain uses TRBV12-1 and TRBJ1-1; TRBD1 is the table's D call, not checked against the DNA. TRBV12-1 represents a pseudogene. This clonotype originated in a woman in her thirties or forties with acute COVID-19. Sequenced material: PBMCs or T cells enriched from blood (not recorded which). CDR3 sequence: CASSFQGARGNTEAFF. The DNA reads as follows: TGTGCCAGCAGCTTCCAGGGGGCGCGTGGGAACACTGAAGCTTTCTTT.